The 26 T cell receptor beta chains below come from one sample, sequenced in a study of T cells in Graves' hyperthyroidism and ophthalmopathy. Authors of the study amplified TCR beta CDR3 regions from RNA transcripts. First-round RT-PCR with HTBI primers amplified the TCR CDR3 region. TCRdb ran MiXCR on the multiplex PCR reads and lists one entry per CDR3 protein. Of hundreds of thousands of distinct CDR3 sequences listed, roughly 14% are singletons. Sample: blood. The receptors come from a woman between 40 and 50 years old with Graves' ophthalmopathy.

This clonotype was seen ten or more times. The rearrangement links TRBV30 to TRBJ1-2; 7 bases are a match to TRBD1. V shed 3 bases, J shed 6 bases, and the junction held 7 bases outside the gene matches. The CDR3 covers 13 residues. CDR1 is GTSNPN and CDR2 is SVGIG in the germline V gene (reference sequence). CDR3 amino acids: CAWSGGGRDGYTF. The CDR3 DNA follows: TGTGCCTGGAGCGGAGGGGGCAGGGATGGCTACACCTTC.

This clonotype turned up a few times. The chain recombines TRBV5-1 with TRBJ2-5; D possibly corresponds to TRBD2 (5 bases). V was pared by 0 bases and J by 4 bases, with 10 bases between. This CDR3 spans 14 amino acids. Germline CDR1 SGHRS, CDR2 YFSETQ. The CDR3 region has the DNA TGCGCCAGCAGCTTGGCCGGGGTCAGAGAGACCCAGTACTTC. Translation gives CASSLAGVRETQYF.

This clonotype was counted many times. The V and J genes are TRBV12-3 or TRBV12-4 and TRBJ1-5; TRBD1 matches at 8 bases. The CDR3 runs to 15 residues. Trimming took 2 bases from V and 6 from J; bases not matched to a gene: 6. CDR3 nucleotide sequence: TGTGCCAGCAGTTTAAACAGGGGGGGTGGTCAGCCCCAGCATTTT. Protein product: CASSLNRGGGQPQHF.

This clonotype was seen repeatedly, ten times or more. V usage is TRBV6-2 or TRBV6-3 and J usage is TRBJ1-5, with a possible D match to TRBD1 (5 bases). Germline lookup yields CDR1 MNHEY and CDR2 SVGEGT. CDR3 length: 15 residues. Trimming cost V 4 bases and J 5 bases, with 15 bases left between them. The CDR3 DNA is TGTGCCAGCAGTTGGGACGCCCGTGAGGATCAGCCCCAGCATTTT. It translates to CASSWDAREDQPQHF.

The chain recombines TRBV12-3 or TRBV12-4 with TRBJ1-3; possible D gene TRBD1, 6 bases. Trimming stripped 7 bases from V and 8 bases from J, with 18 bases between. CDR3 length: 14 amino acids. CDR3 amino acids: CASTPGHGFDTIYF. CDR3 coding DNA: TGTGCCAGCACCCCGGGACACGGTTTTGACACCATATATTTT.

This clonotype was seen at least ten times. CDR3 DNA sequence: TGTGCCAGCAGAGAGAGTACCGGGGAGCTGTTTTTT. It translates to CASRESTGELFF. The V call is TRBV6-2 or TRBV6-3, the J call TRBJ2-2; no clear D gene. V gave up 6 bases and J gave up 5 bases, with 7 bases separating them. Germline V gene data show CDR1 as MNHEY and CDR2 as SVGEGT. The CDR3 covers 12 residues.

This clonotype was counted many times. The chain is built from TRBV24-1 and TRBJ2-4; 8 bases fit TRBD1. The CDR3 is 15 residues long. Germline-derived CDR1 and CDR2 are KGHDR and SFDVKD. The trim removed 4 bases at V and 6 bases at J, leaving 7 bases unmatched. The CDR3 region has the DNA TGTGCCACCAGTGAGGGACAGGAGAGGAGAAACATTCAGTACTTC. Translated: CATSEGQERRNIQYF.

This clonotype showed up many times. The rearrangement joins TRBV2 to TRBJ2-4; possibly TRBD1 for D (6 bases). The germline gives CDR1 SNHLY, CDR2 FYNNEI. The CDR3 is 13 amino acids. The V end was cut by 6 bases, the J end by 7 bases, with 13 bases between. The chain's CDR3 is CASSAQGSNIQYF. The CDR3 DNA reads as TGTGCCAGCAGCGCACAGGGTAGTAACATTCAGTACTTC.

This clonotype was counted ten times or more. This sequence joins TRBV6-2 or TRBV6-3 and TRBJ1-5, with unresolved D. This CDR3 has 19 amino acids. CDR1 and CDR2 from the germline V gene are MNHEY and SVGEGT. The ends were cut back, 0 bases at V and 0 bases at J, with 18 bases in the middle. The CDR3 coding sequence is TGTGCCAGCAGTTACTCGCCCCATACGGGGATCTATAGCAATCAGCCCCAGCATTTT. It codes for CASSYSPHTGIYSNQPQHF.

This clonotype came up many times. This chain connects TRBV6-5 to TRBJ1-2, with TRBD1 as a possible D gene (5 bases). The CDR3 covers 13 residues. V was shortened by 4 bases and J by 7 bases, with 13 bases between the two germline ends. Germline V gene sequence: CDR1 MNHEY, CDR2 SVGAGI. The CDR3 here is CASSWGVGFGYTF. The CDR3 nucleotides read TGTGCCAGCAGTTGGGGGGTGGGGTTTGGCTACACCTTC.

V gene TRBV18 combines with J gene TRBJ2-7; D perhaps matches TRBD1 (6 bases). Deletions cut 0 bases from V and 4 bases from J, with 13 bases between. Germline CDR1 reads KGHSH; CDR2 reads LQKENI. This CDR3 contains 15 residues. This chain's CDR3 is CASSPPFQGFYEQYF. In DNA, the CDR3 is TGTGCCAGCTCACCACCGTTCCAGGGGTTTTACGAGCAGTACTTC.

At least ten counts were recorded for this clonotype. The V gene is TRBV6-2 or TRBV6-3, the J gene TRBJ2-5, with D possibly being TRBD2 (5 bases). In germline, CDR1 is MNHEY, CDR2 SVGEGT. V was trimmed by 7 bases and J by 3 bases, leaving 12 bases between them. This CDR3 has 13 amino acids. DNA of the CDR3: TGTGCCAGCACGGAGGCCGGGGAAGAGACCCAGTACTTC. Translated: CASTEAGEETQYF.

Here the CDR3 reads CASSSQSGAQETQYF. The CDR3 nucleotides are TGTGCCAGTAGTAGCCAATCTGGGGCCCAAGAGACCCAGTACTTC. The V and J genes are TRBV19 and TRBJ2-5; perhaps TRBD1 as D (5 bases). Per the germline V gene, CDR1 is LNHDA and CDR2 is SQIVND (reference sequence). V was pared by 4 bases and J by 1 base, with 13 bases between. The CDR3 runs 15 residues.

The chain recombines TRBV20-1 with TRBJ2-5; D not certain. V lost 6 bases and J 2 bases, leaving 13 bases between the germline ends. CDR3 length equals 13 residues. Germline V gives CDR1 DFQATT, CDR2 SNEGSKA (reference sequence). The CDR3 spells CSARGEDQETQYF. CDR3 sequence (DNA): TGCAGTGCCCGAGGAGAGGATCAAGAGACCCAGTACTTC.

This clonotype was recorded at least ten times. CDR3 DNA sequence: TGTGCCAGCACCGAGGGACAGTGGTACCAAGAGACCCAGTACTTC. The encoded protein is CASTEGQWYQETQYF. The V and J genes are TRBV12-3 or TRBV12-4 and TRBJ2-5; 7 nucleotides line up with TRBD1. Unmatched junction bases numbered 8, after V lost 7 bases and J lost 0 bases. This CDR3 has 15 amino acids.

The chain uses TRBV3-1 and TRBJ2-7; 9 bases are shared with TRBD2. CDR3 length: 15 residues. Per germline, CDR1 LGHDT and CDR2 YNNKEL (reference sequence). V lost 0 bases to trimming and J lost 3 bases; unmatched junction nucleotides: 3. In DNA form, the CDR3 reads TGTGCCAGCAGCCAAGAAGCAGCGGGGGGCTACGAGCAGTACTTC. This codes for CASSQEAAGGYEQYF.

V gene TRBV30 combines with J gene TRBJ1-3; D gene uncertain. The CDR3 is made up of 13 amino acids. V lost 5 bases and J 0 bases, leaving 8 bases between the germline ends. CDR1 and CDR2 from the germline V gene are GTSNPN and SVGIG (reference sequence). CDR3 in DNA: TGTGCCTGGGGGCGGAACTCTGGAAACACCATATATTTT. Encoded protein: CAWGRNSGNTIYF.

This clonotype turned up a few times. This CDR3 is CASSQLPREIMPEAFF. Here the CDR3 DNA reads TGCGCCAGCAGCCAACTACCGCGGGAAATCATGCCTGAAGCTTTCTTT. The chain employs TRBV4-1 and TRBJ1-1; D is unresolved. Germline values: CDR1 MGHRA, CDR2 YSYEKL. This CDR3 has 16 residues. Deletions cut 2 bases from V and 6 bases from J, with 19 bases between.

In its sample, this clonotype was seen many times. V gene TRBV6-1 combines with J gene TRBJ1-2; D might be TRBD1 (5 bases). Germline V gene sequence: CDR1 MNHNS, CDR2 SASEGT. V dropped 6 bases and J dropped 2 bases, with 16 bases sitting between them. The CDR3 contains 15 residues. CDR3 nucleotides: TGTGCCAGCAGACTCCTTGTCGGGGCAAACTATGGCTACACCTTC. The encoded protein is CASRLLVGANYGYTF.

This clonotype was observed a handful of times. The chain combines TRBV4-1 with TRBJ1-1, with TRBD1 as a possible D gene (5 bases). The CDR3 runs 13 residues. Deletions cut 1 base from V and 11 bases from J, with 14 bases between. The germline V gene has CDR1 MGHRA and CDR2 YSYEKL. Here the CDR3 DNA reads TGCGCCAGCAGCCAAGGGGGCAGGACGGGGGCTTTCTTT. Residues: CASSQGGRTGAFF.

This clonotype occurred many times. The rearrangement uses TRBV20-1 and TRBJ1-5; D gene uncertain. Trimming cost V 6 bases and J 0 bases, with 15 bases left between them. The CDR3 is made up of 15 amino acids. Looked up from germline, CDR1 is DFQATT and CDR2 is SNEGSKA (reference sequence). CDR3 amino acids: CSARLGMNSNQPQHF. CDR3 bases: TGCAGTGCCAGACTGGGCATGAATAGCAATCAGCCCCAGCATTTT.

This clonotype was seen a handful of times. The chain couples TRBV12-3 or TRBV12-4 to TRBJ2-7; D may be TRBD2 (6 bases). CDR3 length: 14 amino acids. Trimming removed 6 bases at V and 0 bases at J, with 12 bases between. DNA of the CDR3: TGTGCCAGCAGCCACCGGAGGGCCTCCTACGAGCAGTACTTC. Translation gives CASSHRRASYEQYF.

In this sample, this clonotype turned up many times. The CDR3 DNA reads TGTGCCAGCAGCTTAAATGGGAGGGACACCGGGGAGCTGTTTTTT. This encodes CASSLNGRDTGELFF. This chain joins TRBV7-2 and TRBJ2-2, with 7 bases fitting TRBD2. Germline V CDR1 and CDR2: SGHTA, FQGNSA. V gave up 2 bases and J gave up 3 bases; unmatched junction bases: 3. This CDR3 contains 15 residues.

Many counts were recorded for this clonotype. Written as DNA, the CDR3 is TGTGCCAGCAGTTCAGCGGGAGTAGGAACCGGGGAGCTGTTTTTT. Amino acid sequence: CASSSAGVGTGELFF. V and J are TRBV28 and TRBJ2-2; TRBD2 aligns across 8 bases. Germline CDR1 is MDHEN and CDR2 is SYDVKM. Losses at the gene ends were 4 bases for V and 5 bases for J; bases not matched to a gene: 6. The length of the CDR3 is 15 residues.

This clonotype has at least ten counts. This chain uses TRBV20-1 with TRBJ2-7; a possible D gene is TRBD2 (7 bases). The V end lost 0 bases, the J end lost 4 bases, and 16 bases lay between the germline ends. Germline loops: CDR1 DFQATT, CDR2 SNEGSKA (reference sequence). The CDR3 is 15 residues long. The CDR3 sequence is CSARDLGGALYEQYF. CDR3 DNA: TGCAGTGCTAGAGACTTAGGGGGGGCGCTTTACGAGCAGTACTTC.

The chain couples TRBV29-1 to TRBJ2-7; 9 bases agree with TRBD1. CDR3 size: 14 residues. The junction had 9 bases not matched to a gene; V was cut back by 7 bases and J by 2 bases. Germline loops: CDR1 SQVTM, CDR2 ANQGSEA. In DNA form, the CDR3 reads TGCAGCGGGTCCGGGACAGGGCCCCCCTACGAGCAGTACTTC. This gives the protein CSGSGTGPPYEQYF.